The T cell receptor beta chain under discussion was sequenced for a study of CD8 T cells in Susac syndrome. Controls were healthy donors (matched for age and sex). TEMRA cells were FACS-enriched, while CD8+ and CD4+ T cells were negatively isolated. This CDR3 has 16 amino acids. With V trimmed by 0 bases and J by 2 bases, 6 bases remained unmatched. CDR1 is MNHEY, CDR2 SMNVEV, per germline (reference sequence). The RNA input was about 0.5 to 1 ug, and it was reverse transcribed with random hexamers. Across 54 Vbeta and 13 Jbeta, TCR beta CDR3 was amplified with immunoSEQ multiplex PCR. TCRdb called the immunoSEQ multiplex PCR reads again in MiXCR, with one record for every CDR3 protein. The sample carries about 120,000 distinct CDR3 sequences, about nine tenths recorded once.

The genes are TRBV27 and TRBJ2-7, with 8 bases matching TRBD2. The sequencing input was CD8+ T cells from PBMCs. This clonotype was obtained from a human donor in good health. For the CDR3, the DNA is TGTGCCAGCAGTTTATCGGCCGCTAGCGGGCCCTACGAGCAGTACTTC. Protein sequence: CASSLSAASGPYEQYF.